The present T cell receptor (beta chain) was sequenced within a study of neurological immune-mediated disorders. This clonotype was observed many times. The cDNA was synthesized by means of template-switch 5'RACE, which was carried out with 10-nucleotide random UMIs. TCRdb re-analysed the 5' RACE reads in MiXCR, keeping a single row per CDR3 protein. This table holds 52,000 or so distinct CDR3 sequences, 3% to 4% found once. The CDR3 runs to 12 residues. CDR1 is GTSNPN and CDR2 is SVGIG in the germline V gene (reference sequence). V was shortened by 0 bases and J by 10 bases, with 12 bases between the two germline ends.

The sample consisted of CD4+ T cells from blood. The rearrangement uses TRBV30 and TRBJ1-1; D is uncertain. The source of this sequence is a woman aged 40 to 50 with multiple sclerosis. The CDR3 DNA reads as TGTGCCTGGAGTGTACTAGAGGGTAGAGCTTTCTTT. Its translation: CAWSVLEGRAFF.